The rows below give T cell receptor beta chains drawn from one sample of a study of control samples from healthy donors and cancer patients. TCRdb's table, derived via immunoSEQ multiplex PCR, lists solely in-frame clones and lacks some. The profile shows about 67,000 clones, 80% to 90% of them singletons. Sequences were obtained from PBMCs. These receptors were obtained from a woman between 50 and 59 years old with head and neck cancer. Both conserved end residues are part of each CDR3. A D gene is named only where the DNA matches it firmly. The size field is filled for only some rows; it gives once, few, many or a size class.

V gene,J gene,clone size,D gene,CDR3 DNA,CDR3 protein
TRBV5-1,TRBJ1-1,.,TRBD1,TGCGCCAGCAGCTTCACGACAGGGGCTATGAACACTGAAGCTTTCTTT,CASSFTTGAMNTEAFF
TRBV19,TRBJ2-4,.,TRBD2,TGTGCCAGTAGTATCGGCCGAAGCGGGGGAAACATTCAGTACTTC,CASSIGRSGGNIQYF
TRBV6-4,TRBJ2-1,.,TRBD1,TGTGCCAGCAGCGAAGACAGGGTTGGGGAGCAGTTCTTC,CASSEDRVGEQFF
TRBV6-5,TRBJ1-1,.,.,TGTGCCAGCAGTTACTCAGAGGGGGAAGCTTTCTTT,CASSYSEGEAFF
TRBV5-4,TRBJ2-2,.,.,TGTGCCAGCAGAGGTGGGGGTCACACCGGGGAGCTGTTTTTT,CASRGGGHTGELFF
TRBV5-1,TRBJ2-7,few,.,TGCGCCAGCAGCTTTGCGGGGGCAGAGCGATCCTCCTACGAGCAGTACTTC,CASSFAGAERSSYEQYF
TRBV2,TRBJ2-7,few,.,TGTGCCAGCAGTCCTGCCTCGAGATGGCAGTACTTC,CASSPASRWQYF
TRBV2,TRBJ2-1,.,TRBD2,TGTGCCAGCAGCAAGACTAGCGGGGGGAACAATGAGCAGTTCTTC,CASSKTSGGNNEQFF
TRBV5-6,TRBJ2-2,.,TRBD1,TGTGCCAGCAGCTTGGCTCCCAGGGGGCAAGGGGAGCTGTTTTTT,CASSLAPRGQGELFF
TRBV7-9,TRBJ1-5,.,.,TGTGCCAGCAGCTTAGGGCTAGATAATCAGCCCCAGCATTTT,CASSLGLDNQPQHF
TRBV10-3,TRBJ1-6,.,.,TGTGCCATCAGTGATGAAGGCAGCCTTAGGAATTCACCCCTCCACTTT,CAISDEGSLRNSPLHF
TRBV30,TRBJ1-1,.,.,TGTGCCTGGAGTGCTGGGGCGAACACTGAAGCTTTCTTT,CAWSAGANTEAFF
TRBV7-2,TRBJ1-4,.,.,TGTGCCAGCAGCCTTGAGGCGGGATCCTATGAAAAACTGTTTTTT,CASSLEAGSYEKLFF
TRBV5-4,TRBJ1-6,.,.,TGTGCCAGCAGCTTCCAAGAATATAATTCACCCCTCCACTTT,CASSFQEYNSPLHF
TRBV10-2,TRBJ2-3,.,TRBD1,TGCGCCAGCAGTGAGTCAGTAACAGGGGCCCTCTTCACAGATACGCAGTATTTT,CASSESVTGALFTDTQYF
TRBV25-1,TRBJ2-7,.,.,TGTGCCAGCAGTGAATACGGGGACCCGGGACAGCAGTACTTC,CASSEYGDPGQQYF
TRBV2,TRBJ2-3,.,TRBD2,TGTGCCAGCAGTATTAGCGGGGGGAGCACAGATACGCAGTATTTT,CASSISGGSTDTQYF
TRBV28,TRBJ1-5,.,.,TGTGCCAGCAGTATACAGGGCTCACAGCCCCAGCATTTT,CASSIQGSQPQHF
TRBV7-3,TRBJ1-1,.,.,TGTGCCAGCAGCTTAAGGGGGGGTTTTAACACTGAAGCTTTCTTT,CASSLRGGFNTEAFF
TRBV9,TRBJ1-6,.,.,TGTGCCAGCAGCGTCTTCGAGGAGGGTAATTCACCCCTCCACTTT,CASSVFEEGNSPLHF
TRBV9,TRBJ2-4,.,TRBD1,TGTGCCAGCAGCGCCAGGACAGGCCCGCAGGGCATTCAGTACTTC,CASSARTGPQGIQYF
TRBV6-1,TRBJ1-5,.,TRBD1,TGTGCCAGCAGACCACGACAGGGAGGGAATCAGCCCCAGCATTTT,CASRPRQGGNQPQHF
TRBV21-1,TRBJ2-7,.,.,TGTGCCAGCAGCTCTCGGGGGGCGGTCTACGAGCAGTACTTC,CASSSRGAVYEQYF
TRBV5-4,TRBJ1-1,.,TRBD1,TGTGCCAGCAGCTTTACACCCCAGGGACAGGGGGCAAGTGCTTTCTTT,CASSFTPQGQGASAFF
TRBV28,TRBJ2-3,once,.,TGTGCCAGCAGTCCCGGCAGCCCCACAGATACGCAGTATTTT,CASSPGSPTDTQYF
TRBV19,TRBJ1-5,.,.,TGTGCCAGTTCAAGAATGCAACAGGGTAATCAGCCCCAGCATTTT,CASSRMQQGNQPQHF
TRBV19,TRBJ1-6,.,TRBD1,TGTGCCAGTGGCCCAGGGGGAAATTCACCCCTCCACTTT,CASGPGGNSPLHF
TRBV28,TRBJ1-2,.,.,TGTGCCAGCAGTTTGGCGCACTACAACTATGGCTACACCTTC,CASSLAHYNYGYTF
TRBV6-2/TRBV6-3,TRBJ2-5,.,TRBD2,TGTGCCAGCAGTGACGCCGGGACTAGCAGAAGGGAGACCCAGTACTTC,CASSDAGTSRRETQYF
TRBV30,TRBJ1-1,.,.,TGTGCCTGGAAGGCGGGAAAGGACACTGAAGCTTTCTTT,CAWKAGKDTEAFF
TRBV7-8,TRBJ1-2,once,.,TGTGCCAGCAGCGCCGGGACCACCTATGGCTACACCTTC,CASSAGTTYGYTF
TRBV5-4,TRBJ2-5,.,.,TGTGCCAGCAGCTTGATTCCCGGGGAGACCCAGTACTTC,CASSLIPGETQYF
TRBV19,TRBJ2-3,.,.,TGTGCCAGTAGACCCACTAGCACAGATACGCAGTATTTT,CASRPTSTDTQYF